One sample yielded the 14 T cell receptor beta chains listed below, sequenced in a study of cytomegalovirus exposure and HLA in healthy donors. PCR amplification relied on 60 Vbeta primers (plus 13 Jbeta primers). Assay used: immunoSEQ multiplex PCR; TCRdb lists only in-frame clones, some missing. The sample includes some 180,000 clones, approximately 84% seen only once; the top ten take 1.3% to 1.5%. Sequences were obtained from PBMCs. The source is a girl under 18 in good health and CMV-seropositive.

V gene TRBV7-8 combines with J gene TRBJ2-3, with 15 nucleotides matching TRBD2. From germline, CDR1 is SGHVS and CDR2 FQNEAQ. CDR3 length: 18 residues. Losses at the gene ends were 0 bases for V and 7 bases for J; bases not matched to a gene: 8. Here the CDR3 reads CASSLAAGTSGRSNTQYF. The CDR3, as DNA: TGTGCCAGCAGCTTAGCTGCCGGGACTAGCGGGAGGTCAAATACGCAGTATTTT. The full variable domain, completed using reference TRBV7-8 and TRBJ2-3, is GAGVSQSPRYKVAKRGQDVALRCDPISGHVSLFWYQQALGQGPEFLTYFQNEAQLDKSGLPSDRFFAERPEGSVSTLKIQRTQQEDSAVYLCASSLAAGTSGRSNTQYFGPGTRLTVL.

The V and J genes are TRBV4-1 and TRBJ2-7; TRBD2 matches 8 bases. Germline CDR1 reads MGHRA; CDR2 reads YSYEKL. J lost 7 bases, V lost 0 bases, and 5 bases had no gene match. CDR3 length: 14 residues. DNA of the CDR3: TGCGCCAGCAGCCAAGAAGGCGGGGGGCAAGAGCAGTACTTC. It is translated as CASSQEGGGQEQYF.

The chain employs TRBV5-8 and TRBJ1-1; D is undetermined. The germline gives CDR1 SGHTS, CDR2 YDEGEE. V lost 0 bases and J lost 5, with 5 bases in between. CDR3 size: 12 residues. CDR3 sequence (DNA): TGTGCCAGCAGCTTGGGAGTTACTGAAGCTTTCTTT. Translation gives CASSLGVTEAFF.

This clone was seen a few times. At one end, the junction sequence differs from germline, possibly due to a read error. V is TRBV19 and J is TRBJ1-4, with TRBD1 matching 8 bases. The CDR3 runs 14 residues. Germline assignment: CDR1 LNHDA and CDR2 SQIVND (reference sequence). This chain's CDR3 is CASSPWTGNGKLFF. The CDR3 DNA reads TGTGCCAGTAGTCCCTGGACAGGGAATGGAAAACTGTTTTTT.

The CDR3 here is CASSQAGSSYNEQFF. The DNA of the CDR3 is TGCGCCAGCAGCCAAGCGGGGAGCTCCTACAATGAGCAGTTCTTC. The chain joins TRBV4-1 to TRBJ2-1, with D possibly TRBD2 on 5 matching bases. Germline CDR1 reads MGHRA; CDR2 reads YSYEKL. The CDR3 is 15 amino acids. V was trimmed by 1 base and J by 0 bases, leaving 7 bases between them.

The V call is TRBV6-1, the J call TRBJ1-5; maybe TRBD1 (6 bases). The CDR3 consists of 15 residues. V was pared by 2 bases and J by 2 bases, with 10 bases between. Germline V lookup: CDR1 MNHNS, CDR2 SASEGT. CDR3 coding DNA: TGTGCCAGCAGTGAAAGTGGGGGCGGCAATCAGCCCCAGCATTTT. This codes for CASSESGGGNQPQHF.

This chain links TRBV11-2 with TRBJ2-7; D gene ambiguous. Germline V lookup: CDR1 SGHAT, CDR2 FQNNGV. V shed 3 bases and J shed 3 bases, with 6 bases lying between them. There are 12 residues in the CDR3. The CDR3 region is CASSLALYEQYF. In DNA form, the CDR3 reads TGTGCCAGCAGCTTGGCCCTCTACGAGCAGTACTTC.

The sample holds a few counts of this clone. The CDR3 bases are TGTGCCAGTAGTATGGCGGCAGATACGCAGTATTTT. Amino acid sequence: CASSMAADTQYF. The chain joins TRBV19 to TRBJ2-3; no clear D gene. V lost 3 bases to trimming and J lost 4 bases, with 5 bases between them. The CDR3 spans 12 residues. Germline V gene lookup returns CDR1 LNHDA and CDR2 SQIVND (reference sequence). Using reference TRBV19 and TRBJ2-3 for the parts outside the CDR3, the full variable domain is DGGITQSPKYLFRKEGQNVTLSCEQNLNHDAMYWYRQDPGQGLRLIYYSQIVNDFQKGDIAEGYSVSREKKESFPLTVTSAQKNPTAFYLCASSMAADTQYFGPGTRLTVL.

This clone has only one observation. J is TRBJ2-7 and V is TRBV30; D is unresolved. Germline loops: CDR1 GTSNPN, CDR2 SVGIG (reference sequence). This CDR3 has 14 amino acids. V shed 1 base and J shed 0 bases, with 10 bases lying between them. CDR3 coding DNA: TGTGCCTGGAGTGGTACGCCGGTCTCCTACGAGCAGTACTTC. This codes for CAWSGTPVSYEQYF.

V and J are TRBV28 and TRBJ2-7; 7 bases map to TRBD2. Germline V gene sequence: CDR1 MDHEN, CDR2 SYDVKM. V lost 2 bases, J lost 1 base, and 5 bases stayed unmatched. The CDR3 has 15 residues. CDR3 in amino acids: CASSLGERDSYEQYF. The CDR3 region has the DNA TGTGCCAGCAGTTTAGGTGAGCGGGATTCCTACGAGCAGTACTTC. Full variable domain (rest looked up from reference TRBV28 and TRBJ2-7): DVKVTQSSRYLVKRTGEKVFLECVQDMDHENMFWYRQDPGLGLRLIYFSYDVKMKEKGDIPEGYSVSREKKERFSLILESASTNQTSMYLCASSLGERDSYEQYFGPGTRLTVT.

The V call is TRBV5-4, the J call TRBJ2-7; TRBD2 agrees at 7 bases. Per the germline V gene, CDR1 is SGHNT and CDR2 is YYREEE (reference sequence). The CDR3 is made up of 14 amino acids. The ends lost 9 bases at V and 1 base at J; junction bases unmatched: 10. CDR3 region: CATSGLGLSYEQYF. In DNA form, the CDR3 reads TGTGCCACCTCAGGACTAGGTCTTTCCTACGAGCAGTACTTC.

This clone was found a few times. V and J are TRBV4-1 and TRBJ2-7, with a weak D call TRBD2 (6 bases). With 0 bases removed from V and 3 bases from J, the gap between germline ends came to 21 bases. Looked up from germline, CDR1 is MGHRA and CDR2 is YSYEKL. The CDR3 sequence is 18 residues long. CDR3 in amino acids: CASSQEPNLAAPYYEQYF. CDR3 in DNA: TGCGCCAGCAGCCAAGAACCCAATTTAGCGGCACCCTACTACGAGCAGTACTTC.

CDR3 DNA sequence: TGTGCCAGCAGCTTAAAGGGCGGGAGCCCCTACAATGAGCAGTTCTTC. Protein: CASSLKGGSPYNEQFF. The rearrangement links TRBV11-2 to TRBJ2-1; 7 positions match TRBD2. Germline-derived CDR1 and CDR2 are SGHAT and FQNNGV. This CDR3 has 16 amino acids. The trim removed 2 bases at V and 2 bases at J, leaving 6 bases unmatched.

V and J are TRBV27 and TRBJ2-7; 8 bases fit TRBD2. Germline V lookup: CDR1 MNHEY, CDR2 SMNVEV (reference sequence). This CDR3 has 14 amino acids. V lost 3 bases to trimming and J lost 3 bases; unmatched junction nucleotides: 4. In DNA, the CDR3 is TGTGCCAGCAGTTTCGTAGCGGGAAGCTACGAGCAGTACTTC. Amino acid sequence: CASSFVAGSYEQYF.